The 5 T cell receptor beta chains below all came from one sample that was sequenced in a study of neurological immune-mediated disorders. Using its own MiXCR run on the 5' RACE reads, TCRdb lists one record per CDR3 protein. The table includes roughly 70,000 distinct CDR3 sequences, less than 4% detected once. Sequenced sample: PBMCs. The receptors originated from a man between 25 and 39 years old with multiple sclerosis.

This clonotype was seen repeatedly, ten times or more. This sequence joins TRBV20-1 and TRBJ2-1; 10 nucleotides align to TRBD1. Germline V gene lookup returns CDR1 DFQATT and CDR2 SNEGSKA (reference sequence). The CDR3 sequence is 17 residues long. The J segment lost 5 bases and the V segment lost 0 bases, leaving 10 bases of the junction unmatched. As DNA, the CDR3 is TGCAGTGCTAGAGACGTCAAGACAGGGGGCGTGAACAATGAGCAGTTCTTC. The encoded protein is CSARDVKTGGVNNEQFF.

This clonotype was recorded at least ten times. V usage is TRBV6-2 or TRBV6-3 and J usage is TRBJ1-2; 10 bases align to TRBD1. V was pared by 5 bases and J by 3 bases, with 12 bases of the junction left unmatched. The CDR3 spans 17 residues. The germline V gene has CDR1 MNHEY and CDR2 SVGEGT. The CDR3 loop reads CASSIRQGARRDYGYTF. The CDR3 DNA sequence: TGTGCCAGCAGTATACGACAGGGGGCCCGGCGAGACTATGGCTACACCTTC.

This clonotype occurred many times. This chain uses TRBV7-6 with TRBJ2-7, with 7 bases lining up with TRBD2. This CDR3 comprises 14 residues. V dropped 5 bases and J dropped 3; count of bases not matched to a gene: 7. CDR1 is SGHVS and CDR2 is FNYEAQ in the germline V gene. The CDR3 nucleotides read TGTGCCAGCAGCCTAGGCGGGGGTCTCTACGAGCAGTACTTC. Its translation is CASSLGGGLYEQYF.

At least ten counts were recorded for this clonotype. The CDR3, as DNA: TGTGCCAGCAGCGTAGCAGGATTCTACAATGAGCAGTTCTTC. Protein product: CASSVAGFYNEQFF. The chain employs TRBV9 and TRBJ2-1; D is ambiguous. CDR1 and CDR2 from the germline V gene are SGDLS and YYNGEE. Trimming stripped 0 bases from V and 3 bases from J, with 7 bases between. There are 14 residues in the CDR3.

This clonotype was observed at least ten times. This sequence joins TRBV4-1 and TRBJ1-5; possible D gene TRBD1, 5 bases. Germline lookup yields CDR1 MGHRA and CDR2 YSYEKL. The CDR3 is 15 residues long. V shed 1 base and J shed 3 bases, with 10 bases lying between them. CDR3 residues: CASSQGRGPNQPQHF. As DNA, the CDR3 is TGCGCCAGCAGCCAAGGGAGGGGCCCCAATCAGCCCCAGCATTTT.